This is a list of T cell receptor beta chains from one sample in a study of tumor-infiltrating lymphocytes in primary liver carcinoma. TCRdb itself ran the multiplex PCR reads through MiXCR, one entry per CDR3 protein. The sample has about 54,000 distinct CDR3 sequences; about 70% are singletons. Sequencing was performed on liver tumor tissue from sampling region 2. All receptors derive from a man between 40 and 49 years old with primary liver carcinoma and hepatitis B virus infection. Both conserved end residues are part of each CDR3. The D gene is left open where the match is weak. A row's size may be missing; if present it is once, few, many or a size class.

size	V	D	J	CDR3	DNA
-	TRBV6-1	-	TRBJ1-1	CASRNRVTETFF	TGTGCCAGCAGAAACAGGGTGACTGAGACTTTCTTT
-	TRBV29-1	-	TRBJ2-7	CSVGGSLSSYKQYF	TGCAGCGTTGGGGGATCCCTTTCGAGCTACAAGCAATACTTC
-	TRBV7-2	-	TRBJ2-1	CASSLGPRWSRSYNEQFF	TGTGCCAGCAGCTTAGGACCCCGGTGGTCGCGCTCCTACAATGAGCAGTTCTTC
once	TRBV6-1	-	TRBJ2-7	CVGTYRGATCEQYF	TGTGTCGGGACTTATAGGGGGGCCACCTGCGAGCAGTACTTC
-	TRBV28	TRBD2	TRBJ2-5	CASSYHHSGWKTQYF	TGTGCCTCCTCATATCACCATAGCGGGTGGAAGACCCAGTACTTC
-	TRBV7-8	-	TRBJ2-3	CASSLGLSLNTDTQYF	TGTGCCAGCAGTTTAGGGTTGTCGTTGAACACAGATACGCAGTATTTT
-	TRBV29-1	-	TRBJ1-1	CNVTLAGMGTEAFF	TGCAACGTTACATTAGCGGGGATGGGAACTGAAGCTTTCTTT
-	TRBV6-5	-	TRBJ2-2	CASSYSTKQGGSGELFF	TGTGCCAGCAGTTACTCCACGAAGCAGGGGGGCTCCGGGGAGCTGTTTTTT
many	TRBV7-9	-	TRBJ2-6	CASSLDSSSSGANVLTF	TGTGCCAGCAGCTTAGACAGTTCTAGCTCTGGGGCCAACGTCCTGACTTTC
-	TRBV11-2	-	TRBJ2-7	CANSLDASGYEQYF	TGTGCCAACAGCTTAGATGCTAGTGGTTACGAGCAGTACTTC
-	TRBV4-1	-	TRBJ1-5	CASSQGGGDGRPHHF	TGCGCCAGTAGCCAAGGAGGAGGGGACGGCCGGCCCCATCATTTT
-	TRBV4-1	TRBD1	TRBJ1-5	CASNPQGTGVSNQPQHF	TGTGCCAGCAACCCTCAAGGGACAGGGGTTAGCAATCAGCCCCAGCATTTT
-	TRBV6-6	TRBD2	TRBJ2-1	CASRYPAIAGRAYNEQFF	TGTGCCAGCCGTTACCCCGCTATAGCGGGAAGGGCCTACAATGAGCAGTTCTTC
once	TRBV11-2	-	TRBJ2-7	CASGLADTAYEQYF	TGTGCCAGCGGCTTAGCTGACACTGCCTATGAGCAGTACTTC
once	TRBV6-1	-	TRBJ2-6	CASTGIADSGANVLTF	TGTGCCAGTACCGGGATAGCGGACTCTGGGGCCAACGTCCTGACTTTC
once	TRBV4-1	TRBD2	TRBJ2-3	CARSQKSPGLAGADTQYF	TGCGCCAGGAGCCAGAAGTCTCCGGGACTAGCGGGAGCAGACACGCAGTATTTT
-	TRBV5-1	-	TRBJ2-3	CASSKEPPLSDTDTQNF	TGCGCCAGCAGCAAAGAACCACCTCTTAGTGATACAGATACGCAGAATTTT
-	TRBV13	-	TRBJ2-1	CGNSLGQGPFF	TGTGGCAACAGCTTAGGCCAGGGTCCGTTCTTC
-	TRBV29-1	-	TRBJ1-1	CSGNATTNTEAFF	TGCAGCGGTAACGCAACCACGAACACTGAAGCTTTCTTT
-	TRBV12-5	-	TRBJ2-3	CASGWGDTQCF	TGTGCTAGTGGTTGGGGGGATACGCAGTGTTTT
many	TRBV6-5	TRBD1	TRBJ2-7	CASSYSGQGFYEQYF	TGTGCCAGCAGTTACTCGGGACAGGGCTTCTACGAGCAGTACTTC
-	TRBV4-2	-	TRBJ1-2	CAGIPLQGGYTF	TGTGCCGGCATCCCTTTACAGGGCGGCTACACCTTC
-	TRBV12-3/TRBV12-4	TRBD1	TRBJ2-6	CASSPRDRVLLSGANILTF	TGTGCCAGCAGTCCCCGGGACAGGGTGTTATTATCTGGGGCCAACATCCTGACTTTC
-	TRBV11-2	-	TRBJ2-7	CASSTTRGGHVHGLYEQYF	TGTGCCAGCAGCACGACACGGGGTGGACATGTCCATGGACTCTACGAGCAGTATTTC
once	TRBV29-1	-	TRBJ1-1	CRVRQALNIEAFF	TGCAGGGTTCGACAGGCCCTGAACATTGAAGCTTTCTTT
-	TRBV6-5	-	TRBJ1-1	CASSPGDGTRNTDAVF	TGTGCCAGCAGCCCCGGAGACGGCACCAGGAACACTGACGCTGTCTTT
-	TRBV12-3/TRBV12-4	TRBD2	TRBJ2-5	CASNSGTSAFF	TGCGCCAGCAATTCGGGGACTAGCGCCTTCTTC
many	TRBV4-1	-	TRBJ2-3	CASSQDMLADTQYF	TGCGCCAGCAGCCAAGACATGTTAGCAGATACGCAGTATTTT
many	TRBV28	-	TRBJ2-7	CAGSSAVSDEQYF	TGTGCGGGTTCTAGCGCCGTAAGCGACGAGCAGTACTTC
-	TRBV2	TRBD2	TRBJ2-7	CASSELAGGREQYF	TGTGCCAGCAGTGAGTTAGCGGGAGGGAGGGAGCAGTACTTC
-	TRBV12-3/TRBV12-4	-	TRBJ2-3	CASCPFQAGDRQYF	TGTGCCAGCTGTCCCTTTCAGGCCGGAGATAGGCAGTATTTT
once	TRBV19	TRBD2	TRBJ2-1	CASFPRDCPWGGSYNEQFF	TGTGCCAGCTTTCCCCGGGACTGTCCATGGGGGGGCTCCTACAATGAGCAGTTCTTC
few	TRBV19	-	TRBJ1-2	CASTRWGEDYGYTF	TGTGCCAGCACCCGTTGGGGCGAGGACTATGGCTACACCTTC
-	TRBV6-2/TRBV6-3	-	TRBJ2-3	CASSCRDTSTDTQYF	TGTGCCAGCAGTTGCCGGGACACTAGCACAGATACACAGTATTTT
-	TRBV7-6	TRBD1	TRBJ1-5	CASSLYTGDGYQPQHF	TGTGCCAGCAGCCTATATACAGGGGATGGATACCAGCCCCAGCATTTT
-	TRBV6-1	-	TRBJ2-7	CASSPCPELYF	TGTGCCAGCAGTCCCTGTCCCGAGCTGTACTTC
-	TRBV12-3/TRBV12-4	-	TRBJ2-4	CATSVQGGDSIQYF	TGTGCCACCAGTGTCCAGGGGGGGGACAGCATTCAGTACTTC
many	TRBV7-9	-	TRBJ1-2	CASSFSTHYGYTF	TGTGCCAGCAGCTTTAGTACACACTATGGCTACACCTTC
-	TRBV6-2/TRBV6-3	TRBD2	TRBJ2-1	CASGHNLAGVGNEQFF	TGTGCCAGCGGTCACAACTTAGCGGGAGTCGGTAATGAGCAGTTCTTC
-	TRBV28	-	TRBJ2-3	CSSSSREGKWANTQYF	TGTTCCAGCAGTTCCCGAGAGGGTAAATGGGCAAATACGCAGTATTTT